These 9 T cell receptor beta chains came from one sample sequenced in a study of control samples from healthy donors and cancer patients. Sequenced by immunoSEQ multiplex PCR; TCRdb stores in-frame clones only, minus some. The sample has roughly 92,000 clones, less than 90% seen once. Sequencing was done on a sample of blood. All receptors derive from a woman between 55 and 75 years old in good health.

Only one count was recorded for this clone. This chain uses TRBV18 with TRBJ2-1, with no clear D. The CDR3 is made up of 13 amino acids. Germline V gene lookup returns CDR1 KGHSH and CDR2 LQKENI. V lost 2 bases and J lost 6, with 8 bases in between. This CDR3 reads CASSPNLINEQFF. CDR3 in DNA: TGTGCCAGCTCACCAAACCTAATCAATGAGCAGTTCTTC.

The V gene is TRBV30, the J gene TRBJ2-3; D gene unclear. The CDR3 consists of 13 residues. The ends were cut back, 2 bases at V and 10 bases at J, with 16 bases in the middle. Germline V lookup: CDR1 GTSNPN, CDR2 SVGIG (reference sequence). The CDR3 sequence is CAWSLKMASSQYF. CDR3 DNA: TGTGCCTGGAGTCTGAAAATGGCATCTTCGCAGTATTTT.

V and J are TRBV7-9 and TRBJ2-5; no reliable D call. Germline CDR1 reads SEHNR; CDR2 reads FQNEAQ (reference sequence). The V end lost 6 bases, the J end lost 5 bases, and 19 bases lay between the germline ends. This CDR3 region has 15 residues. The CDR3 region has the DNA TGTGCCAGCAGGATCGTTGAAGGGATTGGGGAGACCCAGTACTTC. It encodes CASRIVEGIGETQYF.

Points on this clone: Within the sample, other DNA sequences also encode this same CDR3. The chain carries TRBV28 and TRBJ2-3; TRBD2 is a possible D gene (6 bases). V was trimmed by 6 bases and J by 0 bases, leaving 10 bases between them. The CDR3 covers 14 residues. Germline values: CDR1 MDHEN, CDR2 SYDVKM. CDR3 sequence reads: CASRVGTSTDTQYF. In DNA form, the CDR3 reads TGTGCCAGCAGGGTGGGGACTAGCACAGATACGCAGTATTTT.

This sequence joins TRBV11-2 and TRBJ2-2, with TRBD1 matching over 7 bases. The length of the CDR3 is 19 residues. After removal of 0 bases from V and 0 bases from J, the junction contained 10 bases not matched to a gene. The germline CDR1 and CDR2 sequences are SGHAT and FQNNGV. The CDR3 loop reads CASSLDLHRGRANTGELFF. The CDR3 DNA is TGTGCCAGCAGCTTAGATCTACACAGGGGCAGGGCGAACACCGGGGAGCTGTTTTTT.

The rearrangement uses TRBV5-1 and TRBJ2-7, with 7 bases matching TRBD1. Germline V gives CDR1 SGHRS, CDR2 YFSETQ. The V and J ends lost 1 base and 2 bases, in that order; junction bases with no gene match: 6. This CDR3 has 15 residues. CDR3 region: CASSLSTGATYEQYF. The CDR3 bases are TGCGCCAGCAGCTTGTCAACAGGGGCTACCTACGAGCAGTACTTC.

The genes are TRBV18 and TRBJ2-7; D is unclear. Germline V gene sequence: CDR1 KGHSH, CDR2 LQKENI. This CDR3 region has 12 residues. V lost 4 bases, J lost 3 bases, and 7 bases lay in between. The CDR3 DNA reads as TGTGCCAGCTCACGGCTGAACTACGAGCAGTACTTC. The encoded protein is CASSRLNYEQYF.

The chain has TRBV2 and TRBJ1-2; D is uncertain. Germline-derived CDR1 and CDR2 are SNHLY and FYNNEI. The CDR3 is 13 residues long. The V gene lost 4 bases and the J gene lost 7 bases, with 13 bases spanning the gap. The CDR3 here is CASSGEGVSGYTF. The CDR3 region has the DNA TGTGCCAGCAGTGGGGAGGGTGTGAGTGGCTACACCTTC.

This clone appeared a single time. This chain's CDR3 is CASSLVGDEQFF. DNA for the CDR3: TGTGCCAGCAGTTTAGTAGGGGATGAGCAGTTCTTC. V and J are TRBV28 and TRBJ2-1, with TRBD1 as a possible D gene (5 bases). V was clipped by 2 bases and J by 8 bases, with 7 bases between them. Germline V gene sequence: CDR1 MDHEN, CDR2 SYDVKM. The CDR3 covers 12 residues.